This TCR beta chain appears in the sequencing data of a study of blood T cell repertoires in COVID-19. On the study more broadly: In each case, the material was cDNA or gDNA derived from T cells, B-cell-depleted T cells, or PBMCs.

V gave up 7 bases and J gave up 8 bases; unmatched junction bases: 13. Germline CDR1 is SGHRS and CDR2 is YFSETQ. The CDR3 is 15 residues long. Libraries were prepared by immunoSEQ multiplex PCR; TCRdb keeps only in-frame clonotypes and omits some of them. The table includes 99,000 or so clones, around 83% detected once. This clone was picked up one time. This chain joins TRBV5-1 and TRBJ2-1, with 9 bases matching TRBD2. This clonotype was obtained from a woman aged 55-69 years in a cohort sampled during active or convalescent COVID-19. Sequencing was done on a sample of peripheral blood. The chain's CDR3 is CASHLLGGGADEQFF. Written as DNA, the CDR3 is TGCGCCAGCCATCTACTAGGCGGGGGGGCCGATGAGCAGTTCTTC.